This T cell receptor beta chain is drawn from a study of cytomegalovirus exposure and HLA in healthy donors. As for the study in general: There were roughly 110 million unique TCR beta sequences, drawn from 200 million or so T cells, in an earlier analysis.

In the PCR, 60 Vbeta and 13 Jbeta primers were used. Some clones are missing from TCRdb's copy, which holds only in-frame ones; the method was immunoSEQ multiplex PCR. In the table there are roughly 120,000 clones, about four fifths of which are singletons. The donors comprised healthy bone marrow donors. Overall study findings and caveats: A prior analysis recorded that most TCR beta V segments were productive about 87% or about 30% of the time. The authors confirmed in vitro that a few CMV-associated chains were specific for CMV antigens.

This clone turned up a few times. Its antigen remains unknown. The CDR3 has 15 residues. From germline, CDR1 is LNHDA and CDR2 SQIVND (reference sequence). V lost 2 bases and J 3 bases, leaving 14 bases between the germline ends. The receptor's source is a man aged 25-45 years in good health and CMV-seropositive. What was sequenced was PBMCs. This chain uses TRBV19 with TRBJ2-7, with a weak D call TRBD2 (5 bases). The CDR3 here is CASSITPGSGYEQYF. As DNA, the CDR3 is TGTGCCAGTAGTATAACCCCGGGGTCCGGCTACGAGCAGTACTTC.